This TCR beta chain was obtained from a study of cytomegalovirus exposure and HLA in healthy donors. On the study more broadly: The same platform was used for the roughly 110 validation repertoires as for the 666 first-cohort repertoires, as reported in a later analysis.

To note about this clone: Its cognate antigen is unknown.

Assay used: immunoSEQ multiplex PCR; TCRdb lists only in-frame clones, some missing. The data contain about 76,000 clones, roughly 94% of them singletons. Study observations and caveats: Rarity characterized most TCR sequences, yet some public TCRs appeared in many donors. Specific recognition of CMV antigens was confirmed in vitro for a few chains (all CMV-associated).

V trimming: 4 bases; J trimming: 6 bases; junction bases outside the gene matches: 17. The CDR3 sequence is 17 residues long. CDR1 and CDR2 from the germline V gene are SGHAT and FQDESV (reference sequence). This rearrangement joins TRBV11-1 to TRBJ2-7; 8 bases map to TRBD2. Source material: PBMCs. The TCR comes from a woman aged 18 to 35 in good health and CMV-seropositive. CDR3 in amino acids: CASSSYTTSGSYSEQYF. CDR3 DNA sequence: TGTGCCAGCAGCTCCTATACAACCAGCGGGAGTTATAGCGAGCAGTACTTC.